Sequencing of this TCR beta chain was carried out in a study of neurological immune-mediated disorders. General study findings and limits: The absence of shared CDR3 amino acid sequences among expanded clones across subjects suggests private repertoires in all groups.

This clonotype has a count of ten or more. The antigen is not known. As for the cDNA, it was generated by 5'RACE with 10-nucleotide random UMIs. TCRdb called the 5' RACE reads again in MiXCR, with one record for every CDR3 protein. The sample has under 80,000 distinct CDR3 sequences, around 9.9% seen once. PBMCs stored at -80 C, 2 million in total, were the source of the unsorted libraries. Germline CDR1 reads SGHRS; CDR2 reads YFSETQ. Unmatched junction bases numbered 10, after V lost 4 bases and J lost 5 bases. The CDR3 runs to 15 residues. The TCR comes from a man aged 50 or older in good health. Sequenced input: PBMCs. The J gene is TRBJ2-7, the V gene TRBV5-1; TRBD1 aligns across 9 bases. The CDR3 DNA reads as TGCGCCAGCAGCCAACAGGGGGCCCCGAGCGACGAGCAGTACTTC. It codes for CASSQQGAPSDEQYF.